This entry features one TCR beta chain sequence. Time point given: healthy volunteer bleed at 2 weeks. The study extracted total RNA from unfractionated whole blood. The ends were cut back, 1 base at V and 3 bases at J, with 4 bases in the middle. This CDR3 has 12 residues. This sample was taken from a study of human T cells and chemical hapten exposure. Using its own MiXCR run on the RACE reads, TCRdb lists one record per CDR3 protein. The data contain approximately 44,000 distinct CDR3 sequences, roughly 4.1% of them seen just once; the ten biggest clones take up approximately 6.3%. The chain employs TRBV12-3 or TRBV12-4 and TRBJ2-7; D is uncertain. The sequencing input was whole blood. The sequence derives from a human donor in good health. Some clones in this sample may be carry-over from other donors' samples. In DNA form, the CDR3 reads TGTGCCAGCAGTTTAGTACTCTACGAGCAGTACTTC. It is translated as CASSLVLYEQYF.